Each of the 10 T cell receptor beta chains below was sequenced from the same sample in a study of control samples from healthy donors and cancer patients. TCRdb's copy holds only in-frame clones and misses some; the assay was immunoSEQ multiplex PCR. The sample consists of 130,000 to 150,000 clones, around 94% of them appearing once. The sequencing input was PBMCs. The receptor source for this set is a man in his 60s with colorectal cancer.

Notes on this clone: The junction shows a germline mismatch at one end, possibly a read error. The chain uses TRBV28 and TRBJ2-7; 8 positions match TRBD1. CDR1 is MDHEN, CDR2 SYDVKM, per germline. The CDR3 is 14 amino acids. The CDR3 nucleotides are TGTGCCAGCAGGGCGGACAGGGTCATGGGGCAGGGTTCGTTC. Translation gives CASRADRVMGQGSF.

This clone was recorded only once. The CDR3 protein is CASSPASGAYNEQFF. The DNA for the CDR3 is TGTGCCAGCTCCCCGGCCAGCGGGGCCTACAATGAGCAGTTCTTC. The genes are TRBV18 and TRBJ2-1; 7 nucleotides align to TRBD2. V gave up 6 bases and J gave up 2 bases; unmatched junction bases: 7. Per germline, CDR1 KGHSH and CDR2 LQKENI. The CDR3 has 15 amino acids.

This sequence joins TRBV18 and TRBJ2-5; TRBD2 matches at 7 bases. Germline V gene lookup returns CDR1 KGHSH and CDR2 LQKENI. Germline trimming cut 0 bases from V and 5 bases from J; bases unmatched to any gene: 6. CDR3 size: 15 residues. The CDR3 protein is CASSPPGRGEETQYF. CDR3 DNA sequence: TGTGCCAGCTCACCACCGGGGAGGGGAGAGGAGACCCAGTACTTC. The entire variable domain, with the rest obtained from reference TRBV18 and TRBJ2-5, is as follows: NAGVMQNPRHLVRRRGQEARLRCSPMKGHSHVYWYRQLPEEGLKFMVYLQKENIIDESGMPKERFSAEFPKEGPSILRIQQVVRGDSAAYFCASSPPGRGEETQYFGPGTRLLVL.

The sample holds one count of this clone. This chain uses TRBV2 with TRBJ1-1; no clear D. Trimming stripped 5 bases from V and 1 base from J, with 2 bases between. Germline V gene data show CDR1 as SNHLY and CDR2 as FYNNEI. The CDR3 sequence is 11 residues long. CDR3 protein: CASSRNTEAFF. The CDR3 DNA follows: TGTGCCAGCAGTAGGAACACTGAAGCTTTCTTT.

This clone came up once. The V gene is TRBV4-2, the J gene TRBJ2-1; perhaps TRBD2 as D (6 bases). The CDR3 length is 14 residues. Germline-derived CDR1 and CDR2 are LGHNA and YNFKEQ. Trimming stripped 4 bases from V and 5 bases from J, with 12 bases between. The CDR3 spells CASSLLRGNNEQFF. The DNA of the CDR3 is TGTGCCAGCAGCCTTTTACGGGGGAACAATGAGCAGTTCTTC.

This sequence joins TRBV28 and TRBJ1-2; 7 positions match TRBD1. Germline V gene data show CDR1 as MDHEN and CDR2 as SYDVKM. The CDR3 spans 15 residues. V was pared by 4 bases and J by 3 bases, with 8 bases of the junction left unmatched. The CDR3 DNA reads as TGTGCCAGCAGTTCCGAGACAGGGAGTGACTATGGCTACACCTTC. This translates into CASSSETGSDYGYTF.

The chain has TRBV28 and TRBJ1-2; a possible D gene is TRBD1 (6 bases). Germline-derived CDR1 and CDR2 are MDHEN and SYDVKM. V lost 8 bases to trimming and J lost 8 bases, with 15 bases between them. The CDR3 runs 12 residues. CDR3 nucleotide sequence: TGTGCCAGCGTTCGGGGGGCTGGGGGCTACACCTTC. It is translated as CASVRGAGGYTF.

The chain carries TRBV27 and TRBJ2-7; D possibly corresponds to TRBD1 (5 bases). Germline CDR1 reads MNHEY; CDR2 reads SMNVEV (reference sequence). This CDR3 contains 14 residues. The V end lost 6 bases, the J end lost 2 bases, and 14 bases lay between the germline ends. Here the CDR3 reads CASRLQVDTYEQYF. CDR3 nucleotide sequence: TGTGCCAGCAGGCTACAGGTTGATACCTACGAGCAGTACTTC.

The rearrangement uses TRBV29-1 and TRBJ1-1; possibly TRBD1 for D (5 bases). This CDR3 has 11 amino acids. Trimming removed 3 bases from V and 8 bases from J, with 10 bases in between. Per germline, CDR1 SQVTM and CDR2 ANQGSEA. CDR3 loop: CSVEVGAEAFF. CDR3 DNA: TGCAGCGTTGAGGTAGGGGCCGAAGCTTTCTTT.

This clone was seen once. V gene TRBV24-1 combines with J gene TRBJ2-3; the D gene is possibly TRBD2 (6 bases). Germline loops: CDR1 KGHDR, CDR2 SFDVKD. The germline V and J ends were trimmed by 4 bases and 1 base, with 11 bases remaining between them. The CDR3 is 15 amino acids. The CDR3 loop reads CATSDPRGGTDTQYF. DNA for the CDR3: TGTGCCACCAGTGACCCGCGGGGAGGCACAGATACGCAGTATTTT.